Detailed here is one T cell receptor (beta chain). V dropped 8 bases and J dropped 0 bases, with 11 bases sitting between them. This CDR3 has 14 residues. CDR1 and CDR2 (germline): MDHEN, SYDVKM. This record belongs to a study of blood T cell repertoires in COVID-19. About the research overall: COVID-19 samples from acute and convalescent phases originated in the United States, Italy and Spain. Sample material is recorded as cDNA or gDNA derived from T cells, B-cell-depleted T cells, or PBMCs.

TCRdb's table, derived via immunoSEQ multiplex PCR, lists solely in-frame clones and lacks some. The repertoire holds 95,000 to 130,000 clones, with less than 95% as singletons. This sequence was found in a human donor with active COVID-19. The donor label of this sample is uncertain. This chain joins TRBV28 and TRBJ1-5, with TRBD1 as a possible D gene (5 bases). Sequenced sample: peripheral blood. Written as DNA, the CDR3 is TGTGCCAGCGGGGGGTTTTATAGCAATCAGCCCCAGCATTTT. Its protein is CASGGFYSNQPQHF.